The rows below give T cell receptor beta chains drawn from one sample of a study of T-cell reconstitution after alpha-beta-depleted transplantation in children. TCRdb independently ran MiXCR on the PCR reads; one entry per CDR3 protein. The sample shows about 300,000 distinct CDR3 sequences, approximately 7.3% of them seen only once. This material consisted of peripheral blood, taken 360 days after TCRalphabeta/CD19-depleted stem cell transplant. Receptor source: a female patient aged 2-15 years who had a stem cell transplant for Fanconi anemia, so the T cells may come from the graft donor. The CDR3 runs from the conserved cysteine through the conserved F or W. The D gene is left open where the match is weak. Size tells how often a clone was seen (once, few, many) or the class of an expanded clone, and some rows leave it out.

>many|TRBV10-3|TRBD1|TRBJ1-2
CAIRDREVNGYTF
TGTGCCATCAGGGACAGGGAAGTTAATGGCTACACCTTC
>-|TRBV11-2|-|TRBJ2-2
CASSLVAFFGVTGELFF
TGTGCCAGCAGCTTAGTAGCGTTTTTTGGGGTTACCGGGGAGCTGTTTTTT
>many|TRBV27|-|TRBJ2-2
CASSLGQDGGGELFF
TGTGCCAGCAGTCTCGGACAGGACGGGGGCGGGGAGCTGTTTTTT
>few|TRBV5-1|TRBD2|TRBJ2-1
CASSRRGGNEQFF
TGCGCCAGCAGTAGGCGGGGGGGCAATGAGCAGTTCTTC
>many|TRBV5-6|TRBD1|TRBJ2-5
CASSSFLDRVQETQYF
TGTGCCAGCAGCTCATTCTTGGACAGGGTCCAAGAGACCCAGTACTTC
>many|TRBV6-6|-|TRBJ2-7
CATGEGSYEQYF
TGTGCCACAGGGGAAGGTTCCTACGAGCAGTACTTC
>-|TRBV30|-|TRBJ1-3
CAWSVRGFSGNTIYF
TGTGCCTGGAGTGTACGAGGGTTCTCTGGAAACACCATATATTTT
>many|TRBV12-3/TRBV12-4|TRBD2|TRBJ2-1
CASSLASGGSYNEQFF
TGTGCCAGCAGTTTAGCTAGCGGGGGCTCCTACAATGAGCAGTTCTTC
>-|TRBV7-3|TRBD1|TRBJ2-7
CASSAYRDSKSYEQYF
TGTGCCAGCAGCGCATACCGGGACAGTAAATCCTACGAGCAGTACTTC
>-|TRBV3-1|-|TRBJ2-5
CASSQEAETQYF
TGTGCCAGCAGCCAAGAGGCAGAGACCCAGTACTTC
>-|TRBV29-1|-|TRBJ2-7
CSVEGQGSEQYF
TGCAGCGTAGAGGGTCAGGGTAGCGAGCAGTACTTC
>few|TRBV18|-|TRBJ2-1
CASSPATGPYNEQFF
TGTGCCAGCTCACCTGCTACGGGGCCGTACAATGAGCAGTTCTTC